The 21 T cell receptor beta chains presented below share a single source sample, sequenced in a study of shared clonotypes between healthy human individuals. Produced via immunoSEQ multiplex PCR; TCRdb's table is partial and in-frame only. In the table there are a few hundred thousand clones, just under 97% of which are singletons. The naive CD8 subset, CD45RO-negative cells positively selected for CCR7, excluded terminally differentiated effector memory CD45RA+ cells. Sequenced sample: naive CD8+ T cells sorted from blood. These receptors were taken from a woman under 40 in good health.

The rearrangement joins TRBV9 to TRBJ1-2; D perhaps matches TRBD1 (6 bases). The ends were cut back, 3 bases at V and 4 bases at J, with 13 bases in the middle. This CDR3 contains 14 residues. Germline V CDR1 and CDR2: SGDLS, YYNGEE. This CDR3 reads CASSGYREVYGYTF. The DNA of the CDR3 is TGTGCCAGCAGCGGGTACAGGGAGGTCTATGGCTACACCTTC.

The V gene is TRBV28, the J gene TRBJ2-7, with 8 bases identical to TRBD2. The CDR3 contains 14 residues. In germline, CDR1 is MDHEN, CDR2 SYDVKM. V shed 1 base, J shed 7 bases, and the junction held 6 bases outside the gene matches. CDR3 protein: CASSLYGRAEEQYF. The CDR3 nucleotides are TGTGCCAGCAGTTTATACGGGAGGGCGGAAGAGCAGTACTTC.

On this clone itself: The junction departs from germline at one end; a sequencing error may be responsible. CDR3 in DNA: TGTGCCAGCAGCTTAGGGGAACAGCTCCAGCATTTT. Translating it yields CASSLGEQLQHF. V usage is TRBV7-9 and J usage is TRBJ1-5; D is uncertain. CDR1 is SEHNR, CDR2 FQNEAQ, per germline (reference sequence). This CDR3 contains 12 residues.

The chain couples TRBV5-6 to TRBJ1-3; D call uncertain. There are 14 residues in the CDR3. Looked up from germline, CDR1 is SGHDT and CDR2 is YYEEEE. Trimming removed 0 bases from V and 0 bases from J, with 4 bases in between. CDR3 nucleotides: TGTGCCAGCAGCTTGGCCTCCTCTGGAAACACCATATATTTT. Translated: CASSLASSGNTIYF.

V is TRBV4-1 and J is TRBJ2-7; TRBD1 matches at 8 bases. Germline-derived CDR1 and CDR2 are MGHRA and YSYEKL. The CDR3 is made up of 16 amino acids. Trimming removed 4 bases from V and 4 bases from J; junction bases left unmatched: 12. CDR3 residues: CASSPYLRQGSYEQYF. The DNA for the CDR3 is TGCGCCAGCAGCCCTTACCTCCGACAGGGGTCGTACGAGCAGTACTTC.

This sequence joins TRBV27 and TRBJ2-7; 7 positions agree with TRBD2. Germline lookup yields CDR1 MNHEY and CDR2 SMNVEV (reference sequence). V lost 5 bases to trimming and J lost 4 bases; unmatched junction nucleotides: 11. This CDR3 has 15 residues. This chain's CDR3 is CASSPRLAIVYEQYF. The CDR3 bases are TGTGCCAGCAGTCCAAGACTAGCAATCGTTTACGAGCAGTACTTC.

The J gene is TRBJ1-2, the V gene TRBV4-1; 10 bases fit TRBD1. Trimming removed 2 bases from V and 4 bases from J; junction bases left unmatched: 7. Germline V CDR1 and CDR2: MGHRA, YSYEKL. This CDR3 has 16 residues. CDR3 nucleotide sequence: TGCGCCAGCAGCCAACGCCGGGACAGGGGTTTCTATGGCTACACCTTC. Its protein is CASSQRRDRGFYGYTF.

Turning to this clone: The sample holds other DNA sequences that translate to the same CDR3. The chain couples TRBV30 to TRBJ2-6; no clear D gene. CDR3 length: 14 amino acids. CDR1 is GTSNPN, CDR2 SVGIG, per germline (reference sequence). V shed 1 base and J shed 1 base, with 5 bases lying between them. The CDR3 is CAWSAGSGANVLTF. CDR3 DNA sequence: TGTGCCTGGAGTGCGGGTTCTGGGGCCAACGTCCTGACTTTC.

This chain uses TRBV10-3 with TRBJ2-1; 9 bases match TRBD2. The ends lost 2 bases at V and 0 bases at J; junction bases unmatched: 2. The CDR3 is made up of 16 amino acids. The germline CDR1 and CDR2 sequences are ENHRY and SYGVKD. The CDR3 nucleotides read TGTGCCATCAGTGAGGTTAGCGGGAGCTCCTACAATGAGCAGTTCTTC. Protein product: CAISEVSGSSYNEQFF.

This sequence joins TRBV11-2 and TRBJ1-1; D call uncertain. Germline V gene lookup returns CDR1 SGHAT and CDR2 FQNNGV. Between the trimmed V and J ends, which lost 4 bases and 1 base, there was a span of 10 bases. The CDR3 consists of 14 residues. CDR3 loop: CASSWGSQNTEAFF. CDR3 sequence (DNA): TGTGCCAGCAGCTGGGGAAGCCAGAACACTGAAGCTTTCTTT. Full variable domain (missing parts from reference TRBV11-2 and TRBJ1-1): EAGVAQSPRYKIIEKRQSVAFWCNPISGHATLYWYQQILGQGPKLLIQFQNNGVVDDSQLPKDRFSAERLKGVDSTLKIQPAKLEDSAVYLCASSWGSQNTEAFFGQGTRLTVV.

The chain employs TRBV27 and TRBJ2-1; D is ambiguous. The V and J ends lost 5 bases and 5 bases respectively, with 7 bases between them. The germline CDR1 and CDR2 sequences are MNHEY and SMNVEV (reference sequence). The CDR3 spans 12 residues. The CDR3 is CASSLPNNEQFF. The CDR3 DNA reads as TGTGCCAGCAGTCTCCCGAACAATGAGCAGTTCTTC.

The V and J genes are TRBV30 and TRBJ1-1; D may be TRBD1 (6 bases). CDR3 length: 15 residues. Germline CDR1 GTSNPN, CDR2 SVGIG (reference sequence). Between the trimmed V and J ends, which lost 1 base and 6 bases, there was a span of 18 bases. In DNA form, the CDR3 reads TGTGCCTGGAGTGGAGGGATGACAGGCTATTCTGAAGCTTTCTTT. Translation: CAWSGGMTGYSEAFF.

This sequence joins TRBV19 and TRBJ2-1, with TRBD2 matching 11 bases. The J segment lost 9 bases and the V segment lost 4 bases, leaving 2 bases of the junction unmatched. The CDR3 sequence is 13 residues long. The germline V gene encodes CDR1 LNHDA and CDR2 SQIVND (reference sequence). The CDR3 sequence is CASSSLAGGEQFF. The CDR3 DNA follows: TGTGCCAGTAGTAGCCTAGCGGGGGGTGAGCAGTTCTTC.

V gene TRBV6-4 combines with J gene TRBJ2-3; D is unclear. CDR1 is MRHNA, CDR2 SNTAGT, per germline. The CDR3 contains 13 residues. Deletions cut 0 bases from V and 6 bases from J, with 7 bases between. CDR3 residues: CASSDSVSDTQYF. In nucleotides, the CDR3 is TGTGCCAGCAGTGACTCGGTTAGCGATACGCAGTATTTT.

The chain carries TRBV7-8 and TRBJ1-1; 7 nucleotides agree with TRBD1. This CDR3 region has 15 residues. V was pared by 4 bases and J by 1 base, with 6 bases of the junction left unmatched. Per the germline V gene, CDR1 is SGHVS and CDR2 is FQNEAQ. Here the CDR3 DNA reads TGTGCCAGCAGCTCGAGGGACAGCCCGAACACTGAAGCTTTCTTT. Its protein product is CASSSRDSPNTEAFF.

The gene calls are TRBV9 and TRBJ1-3; TRBD1 might be the D (6 bases). Trimming left V 4 bases short and J 0 bases short, with 17 bases between. Germline V gene lookup returns CDR1 SGDLS and CDR2 YYNGEE. The CDR3 consists of 17 residues. The CDR3 DNA follows: TGTGCCAGCAGCCATCCACGAGGGGGTACCTCTGGAAACACCATATATTTT. Protein product: CASSHPRGGTSGNTIYF.

As to this clone: Other DNA sequences in this specimen translate into the identical CDR3. The chain links TRBV7-8 to TRBJ2-7; D is unresolved. The germline gives CDR1 SGHVS, CDR2 FQNEAQ. Trimming stripped 5 bases from V and 4 bases from J, with 9 bases between. The CDR3 runs 12 residues. For the CDR3, the DNA is TGTGCCAGCAGCCTAAGAAGATACGAGCAGTACTTC. Amino acids: CASSLRRYEQYF.

V gene TRBV19 combines with J gene TRBJ2-7; weak D call: TRBD2 (6 bases). Germline-derived CDR1 and CDR2 are LNHDA and SQIVND (reference sequence). V shed 3 bases and J shed 2 bases, with 11 bases lying between them. The CDR3 contains 14 residues. The CDR3 here is CASSIWSGAYEQYF. CDR3 DNA sequence: TGTGCCAGTAGTATTTGGTCGGGGGCCTACGAGCAGTACTTC.

J is TRBJ2-5 and V is TRBV18; D perhaps matches TRBD2 (5 bases). This CDR3 is built from 16 residues. V was clipped by 3 bases and J by 2 bases, with 16 bases between them. Per germline, CDR1 KGHSH and CDR2 LQKENI. The CDR3, as DNA: TGTGCCAGCTCACCCAGAAACGGGAATACGCAAGAGACCCAGTACTTC. It codes for CASSPRNGNTQETQYF. Full variable domain (outside the CDR3, taken from reference TRBV18 and TRBJ2-5): NAGVMQNPRHLVRRRGQEARLRCSPMKGHSHVYWYRQLPEEGLKFMVYLQKENIIDESGMPKERFSAEFPKEGPSILRIQQVVRGDSAAYFCASSPRNGNTQETQYFGPGTRLLVL.

The V and J genes are TRBV6-6 and TRBJ1-5; 7 bases agree with TRBD1. The CDR3 runs to 14 residues. From germline, CDR1 is MNHNY and CDR2 SVGAGI (reference sequence). The V and J ends lost 6 bases and 3 bases, in that order; junction bases with no gene match: 5. CDR3 bases: TGTGCCAGCAGAAAACAGGGGACCAATCAGCCCCAGCATTTT. Amino acid sequence: CASRKQGTNQPQHF.

The gene calls are TRBV7-6 and TRBJ1-2; TRBD1 aligns across 9 bases. V was pared by 4 bases and J by 6 bases, with 3 bases of the junction left unmatched. Germline V gives CDR1 SGHVS, CDR2 FNYEAQ. CDR3 length equals 13 residues. The CDR3 DNA reads as TGTGCCAGCAGCTCCCGACAGGGGGATGGCTACACCTTC. Its protein is CASSSRQGDGYTF.